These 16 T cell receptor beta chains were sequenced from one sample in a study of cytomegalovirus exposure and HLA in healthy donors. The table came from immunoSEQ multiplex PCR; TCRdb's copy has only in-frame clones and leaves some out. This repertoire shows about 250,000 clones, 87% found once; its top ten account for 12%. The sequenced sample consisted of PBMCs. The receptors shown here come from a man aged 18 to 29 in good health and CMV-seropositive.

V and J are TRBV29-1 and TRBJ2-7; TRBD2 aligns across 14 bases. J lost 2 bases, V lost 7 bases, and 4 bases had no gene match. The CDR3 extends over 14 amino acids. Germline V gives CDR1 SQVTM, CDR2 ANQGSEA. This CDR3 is CSARLAGGAYEQYF. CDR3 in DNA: TGCAGCGCCCGACTAGCGGGAGGGGCCTACGAGCAGTACTTC.

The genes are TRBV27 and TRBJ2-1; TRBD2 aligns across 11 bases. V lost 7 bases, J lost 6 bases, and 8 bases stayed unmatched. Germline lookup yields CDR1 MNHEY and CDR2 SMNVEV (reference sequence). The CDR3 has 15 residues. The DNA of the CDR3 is TGTGCCAGCACCTTCGGACTAGCGGGCTTCAATGAGCAGTTCTTC. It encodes CASTFGLAGFNEQFF.

Here the CDR3 reads CASSFPTGAGNTIYF. CDR3 coding DNA: TGTGCCAGCAGTTTCCCCACAGGGGCTGGAAACACCATATATTTT. The V call is TRBV28, the J call TRBJ1-3; TRBD1 agrees at 7 bases. CDR1 is MDHEN and CDR2 is SYDVKM in the germline V gene. J gave up 2 bases and V 3 bases, and 4 bases lay outside the gene matches. The CDR3 contains 15 residues.

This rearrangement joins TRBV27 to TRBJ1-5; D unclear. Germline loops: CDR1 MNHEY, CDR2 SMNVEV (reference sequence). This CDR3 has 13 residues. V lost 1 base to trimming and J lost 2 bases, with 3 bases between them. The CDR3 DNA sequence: TGTGCCAGCAGTTTATGGGGCAATCAGCCCCAGCATTTT. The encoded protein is CASSLWGNQPQHF.

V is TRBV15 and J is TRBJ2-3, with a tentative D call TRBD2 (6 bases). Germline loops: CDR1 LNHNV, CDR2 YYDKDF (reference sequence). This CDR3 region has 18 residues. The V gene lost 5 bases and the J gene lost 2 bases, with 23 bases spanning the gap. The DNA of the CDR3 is TGTGCCACCAGCCCCCGCCGGGGGAGCGATGAACACACAGATACGCAGTATTTT. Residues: CATSPRRGSDEHTDTQYF.

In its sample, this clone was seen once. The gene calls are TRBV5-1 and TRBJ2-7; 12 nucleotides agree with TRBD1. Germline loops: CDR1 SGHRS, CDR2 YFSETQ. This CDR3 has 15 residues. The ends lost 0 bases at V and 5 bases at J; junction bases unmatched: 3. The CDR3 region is CASSLAGTGGDEQYF. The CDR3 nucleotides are TGCGCCAGCAGCTTGGCCGGGACAGGGGGCGACGAGCAGTACTTC.

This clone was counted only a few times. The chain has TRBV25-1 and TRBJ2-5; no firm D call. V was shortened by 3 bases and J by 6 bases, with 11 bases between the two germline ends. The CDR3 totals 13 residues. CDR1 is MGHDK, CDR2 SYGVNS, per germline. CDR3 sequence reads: CASSDPEAKTQYF. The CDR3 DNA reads TGTGCCAGCAGTGATCCTGAAGCTAAGACCCAGTACTTC.

In DNA, the CDR3 is TGTGCCAGCAGCTCGGACAGGGGATTGGCCATGGGTGGCTACACCTTC. It codes for CASSSDRGLAMGGYTF. The chain carries TRBV5-4 and TRBJ1-2; 9 nucleotides agree with TRBD1. After removal of 3 bases from V and 7 bases from J, the junction contained 13 bases not matched to a gene. Germline values: CDR1 SGHNT, CDR2 YYREEE (reference sequence). The CDR3 spans 16 residues.

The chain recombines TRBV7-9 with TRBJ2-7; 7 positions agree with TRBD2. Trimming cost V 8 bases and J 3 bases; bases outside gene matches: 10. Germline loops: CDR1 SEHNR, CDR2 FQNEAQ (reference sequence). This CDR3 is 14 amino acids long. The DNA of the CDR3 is TGTGCCAGCCTAAAGGCGGGAGCTGACTACGAGCAGTACTTC. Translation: CASLKAGADYEQYF.

CDR3 loop: CASSLVFETGGYNEQFF. In DNA, the CDR3 is TGTGCCAGCAGCTTGGTATTCGAGACAGGGGGGTACAATGAGCAGTTCTTC. V is TRBV5-6 and J is TRBJ2-1; TRBD1 agrees at 9 bases. Per germline, CDR1 SGHDT and CDR2 YYEEEE. V lost 0 bases to trimming and J lost 4 bases; unmatched junction nucleotides: 8. CDR3 length: 17 residues.

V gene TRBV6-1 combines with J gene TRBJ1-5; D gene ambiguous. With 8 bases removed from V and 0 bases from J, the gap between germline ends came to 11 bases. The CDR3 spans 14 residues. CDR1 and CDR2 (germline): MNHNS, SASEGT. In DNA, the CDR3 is TGTGCCAGCGACCGCTTGAATAGCAATCAGCCCCAGCATTTT. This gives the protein CASDRLNSNQPQHF.

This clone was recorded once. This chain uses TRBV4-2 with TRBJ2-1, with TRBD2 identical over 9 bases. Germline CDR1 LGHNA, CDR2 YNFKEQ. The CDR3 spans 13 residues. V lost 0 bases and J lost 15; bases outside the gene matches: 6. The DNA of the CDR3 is TGTGCCAGCAGCCAAGAAATAGCGGGAGTACTGTTCTTC. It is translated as CASSQEIAGVLFF.

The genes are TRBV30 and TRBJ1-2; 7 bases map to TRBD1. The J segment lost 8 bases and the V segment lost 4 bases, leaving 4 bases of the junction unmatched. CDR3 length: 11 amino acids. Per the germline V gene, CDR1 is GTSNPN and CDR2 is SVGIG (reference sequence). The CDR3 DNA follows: TGTGCCTGGACCCAGGGGGGAGGCTACACCTTC. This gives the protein CAWTQGGGYTF.

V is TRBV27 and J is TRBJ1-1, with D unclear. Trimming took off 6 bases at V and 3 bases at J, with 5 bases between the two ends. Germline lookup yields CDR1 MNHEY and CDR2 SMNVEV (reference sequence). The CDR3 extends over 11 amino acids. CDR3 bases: TGTGCCAGCAGAACCTACACTGAAGCTTTCTTT. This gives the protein CASRTYTEAFF.

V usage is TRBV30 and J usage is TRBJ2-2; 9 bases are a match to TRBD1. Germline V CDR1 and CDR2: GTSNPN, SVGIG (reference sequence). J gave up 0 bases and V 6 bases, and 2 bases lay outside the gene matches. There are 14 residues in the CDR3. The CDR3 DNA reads TGTGCCTGTCGGGACAGGGCGAACACCGGGGAGCTGTTTTTT. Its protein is CACRDRANTGELFF.

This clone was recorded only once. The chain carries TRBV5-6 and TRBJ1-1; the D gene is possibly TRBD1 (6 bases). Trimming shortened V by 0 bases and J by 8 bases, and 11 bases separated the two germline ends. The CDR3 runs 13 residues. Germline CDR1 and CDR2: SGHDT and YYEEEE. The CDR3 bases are TGTGCCAGCAGCTTGGCGGGGACAATAGAAGCTTTCTTT. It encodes CASSLAGTIEAFF.